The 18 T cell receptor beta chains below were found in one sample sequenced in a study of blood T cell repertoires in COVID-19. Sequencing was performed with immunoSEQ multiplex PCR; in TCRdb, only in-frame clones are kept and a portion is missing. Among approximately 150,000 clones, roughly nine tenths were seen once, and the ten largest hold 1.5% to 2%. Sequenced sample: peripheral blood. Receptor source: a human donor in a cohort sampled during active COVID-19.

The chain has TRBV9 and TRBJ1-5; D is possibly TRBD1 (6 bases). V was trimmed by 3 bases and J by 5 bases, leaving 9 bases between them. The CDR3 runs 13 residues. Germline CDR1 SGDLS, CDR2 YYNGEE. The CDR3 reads CASSEGTYQPQHF. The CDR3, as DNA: TGTGCCAGCAGCGAGGGGACATATCAGCCCCAGCATTTT.

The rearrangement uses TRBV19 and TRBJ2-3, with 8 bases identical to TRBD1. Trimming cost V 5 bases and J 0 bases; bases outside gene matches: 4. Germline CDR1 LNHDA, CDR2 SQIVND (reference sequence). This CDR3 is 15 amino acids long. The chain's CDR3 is CASSSTGGSTDTQYF. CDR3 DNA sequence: TGTGCCAGTAGTTCAACAGGGGGGAGCACAGATACGCAGTATTTT.

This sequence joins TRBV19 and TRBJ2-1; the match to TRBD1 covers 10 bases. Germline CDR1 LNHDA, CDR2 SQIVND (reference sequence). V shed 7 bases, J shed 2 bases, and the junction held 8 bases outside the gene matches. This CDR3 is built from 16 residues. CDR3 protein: CASTETGTGAYNEQFF. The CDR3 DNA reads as TGTGCCAGTACCGAAACCGGGACAGGGGCCTACAATGAGCAGTTCTTC.

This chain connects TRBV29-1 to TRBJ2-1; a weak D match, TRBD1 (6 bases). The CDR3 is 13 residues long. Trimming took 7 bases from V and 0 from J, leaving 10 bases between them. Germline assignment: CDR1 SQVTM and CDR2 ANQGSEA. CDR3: CSAQQGSYNEQFF. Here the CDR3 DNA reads TGCAGCGCCCAACAGGGCTCCTACAATGAGCAGTTCTTC.

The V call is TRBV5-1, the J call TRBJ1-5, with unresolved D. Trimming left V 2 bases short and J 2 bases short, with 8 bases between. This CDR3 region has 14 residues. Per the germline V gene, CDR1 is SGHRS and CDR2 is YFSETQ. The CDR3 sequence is CASSFGSGNQPQHF. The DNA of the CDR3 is TGCGCCAGCAGCTTCGGGTCGGGCAATCAGCCCCAGCATTTT. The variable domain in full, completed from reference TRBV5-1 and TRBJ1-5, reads KAGVTQTPRYLIKTRGQQVTLSCSPISGHRSVSWYQQTPGQGLQFLFEYFSETQRNKGNFPGRFSGRQFSNSRSEMNVSTLELGDSALYLCASSFGSGNQPQHFGDGTRLSIL.

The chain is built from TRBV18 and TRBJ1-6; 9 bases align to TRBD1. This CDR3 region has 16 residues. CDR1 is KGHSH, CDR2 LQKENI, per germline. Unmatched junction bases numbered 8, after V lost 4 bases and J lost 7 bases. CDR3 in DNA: TGTGCCAGCTCACGGTTACAGGGGGCGCAAAATTCACCCCTCCACTTT. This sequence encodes CASSRLQGAQNSPLHF.

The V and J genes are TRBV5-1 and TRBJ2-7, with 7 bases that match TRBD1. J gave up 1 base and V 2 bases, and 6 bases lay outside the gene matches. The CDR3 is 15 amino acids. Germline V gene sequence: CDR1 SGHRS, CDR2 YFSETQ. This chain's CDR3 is CASSFRRGRSYEQYF. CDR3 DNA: TGCGCCAGCAGCTTTCGCAGGGGGAGATCCTACGAGCAGTACTTC.

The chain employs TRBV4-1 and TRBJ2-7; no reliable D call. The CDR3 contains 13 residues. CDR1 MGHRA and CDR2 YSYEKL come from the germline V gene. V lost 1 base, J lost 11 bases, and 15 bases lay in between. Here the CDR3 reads CASSQGEGRVEYF. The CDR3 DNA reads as TGCGCCAGCAGCCAAGGCGAAGGCCGGGTAGAGTACTTC.

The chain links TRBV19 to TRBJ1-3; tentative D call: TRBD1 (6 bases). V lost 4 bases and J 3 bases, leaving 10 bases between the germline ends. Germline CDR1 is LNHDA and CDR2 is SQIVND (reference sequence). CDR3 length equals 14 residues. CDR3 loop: CASSTGQSGNTIYF. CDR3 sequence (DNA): TGTGCCAGTAGTACGGGACAAAGTGGAAACACCATATATTTT.

The CDR3 DNA reads as TGCAGTGTGAGATCCAATGAGCAGTTCTTC. Protein sequence: CSVRSNEQFF. The chain carries TRBV20-1 and TRBJ2-1; D call uncertain. Germline-derived CDR1 and CDR2 are DFQATT and SNEGSKA (reference sequence). The CDR3 spans 10 residues. V was cut by 7 bases and J by 6 bases, with 7 bases left in between.

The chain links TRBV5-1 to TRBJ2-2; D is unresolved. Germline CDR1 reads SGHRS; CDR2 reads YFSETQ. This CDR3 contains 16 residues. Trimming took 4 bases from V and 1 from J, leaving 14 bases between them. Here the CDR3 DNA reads TGCGCCAGCAGCCCGCGTAGAGGAGTGAACACCGGGGAGCTGTTTTTT. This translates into CASSPRRGVNTGELFF.

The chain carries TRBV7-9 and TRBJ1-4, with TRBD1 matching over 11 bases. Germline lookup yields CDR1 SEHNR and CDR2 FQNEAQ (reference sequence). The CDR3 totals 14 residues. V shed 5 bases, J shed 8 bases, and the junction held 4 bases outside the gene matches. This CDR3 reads CASSLGQGAEKLFF. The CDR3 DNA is TGTGCCAGCAGCCTAGGACAGGGGGCGGAAAAACTGTTTTTT.

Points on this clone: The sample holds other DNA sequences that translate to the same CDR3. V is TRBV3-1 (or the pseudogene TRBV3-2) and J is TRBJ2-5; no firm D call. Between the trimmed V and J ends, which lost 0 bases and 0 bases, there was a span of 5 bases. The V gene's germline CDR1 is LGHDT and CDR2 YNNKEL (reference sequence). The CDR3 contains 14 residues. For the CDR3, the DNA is TGTGCCAGCAGCCAAGACCGGTACCAAGAGACCCAGTACTTC. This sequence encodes CASSQDRYQETQYF.

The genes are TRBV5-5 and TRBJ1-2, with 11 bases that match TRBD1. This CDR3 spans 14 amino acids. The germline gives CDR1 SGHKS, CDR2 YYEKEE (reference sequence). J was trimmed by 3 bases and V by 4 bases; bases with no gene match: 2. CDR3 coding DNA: TGTGCCAGCAGCCCGGACAGGGGGCACTATGGCTACACCTTC. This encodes CASSPDRGHYGYTF.

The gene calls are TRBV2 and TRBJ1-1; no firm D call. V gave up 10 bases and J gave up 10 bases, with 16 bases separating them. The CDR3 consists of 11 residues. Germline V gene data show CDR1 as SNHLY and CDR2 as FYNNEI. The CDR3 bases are TGTGCCACCAAAACCCCCGTCAGAGCTTTCTTT. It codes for CATKTPVRAFF.

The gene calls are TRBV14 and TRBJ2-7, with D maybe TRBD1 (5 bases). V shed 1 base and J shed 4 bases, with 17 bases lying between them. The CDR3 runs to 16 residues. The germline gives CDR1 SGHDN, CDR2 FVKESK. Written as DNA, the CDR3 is TGTGCCAGCAGCCAAGCCTCAGGGAAAGGTTCTTACGAGCAGTACTTC. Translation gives CASSQASGKGSYEQYF.

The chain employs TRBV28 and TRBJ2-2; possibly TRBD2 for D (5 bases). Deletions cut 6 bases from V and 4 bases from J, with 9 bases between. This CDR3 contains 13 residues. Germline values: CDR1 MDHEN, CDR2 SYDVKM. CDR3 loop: CASSPRGTGELFF. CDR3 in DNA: TGTGCCAGCAGCCCCCGGGGCACCGGGGAGCTGTTTTTT.

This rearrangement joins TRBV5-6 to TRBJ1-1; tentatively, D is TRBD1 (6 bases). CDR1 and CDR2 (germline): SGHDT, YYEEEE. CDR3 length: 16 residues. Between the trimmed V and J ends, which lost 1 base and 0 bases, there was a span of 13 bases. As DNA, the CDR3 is TGTGCCAGCAGCTTGAGGCTGGGACACTTGAACACTGAAGCTTTCTTT. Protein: CASSLRLGHLNTEAFF. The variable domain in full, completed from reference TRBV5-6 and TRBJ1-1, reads DAGVTQSPTHLIKTRGQQVTLRCSPKSGHDTVSWYQQALGQGPQFIFQYYEEEERQRGNFPDRFSGHQFPNYSSELNVNALLLGDSALYLCASSLRLGHLNTEAFFGQGTRLTVV.